The 15 T cell receptor beta chains listed next were all sequenced from one sample in a study of vaccination effects on CD4 cells after COVID-19. These receptors are not linked to any known antigen. Before sequencing, viral peptide pools were used by the ViraFEST assay to expand antigen-specific CD4+ T cells. An approximately 10-day culture period preceded the isolation of CD4+ T cells. Recipients of the vaccine had no prior SARS-CoV-2 infection and negative nucleocapsid antibodies. TCRdb's table, derived via immunoSEQ multiplex PCR, lists solely in-frame clones and lacks some. The profile covers 27,000 or so clones, with about 70% appearing a single time and roughly a tenth taken by the ten largest. The specimen was CD4+ T cells from PBMCs cultured with SARS-CoV-2 spike peptides, collected before COVID-19 vaccination. Receptors were obtained from a human donor who received a COVID-19 vaccine.

The J gene is TRBJ2-4, the V gene TRBV6-1, with D perhaps matching TRBD1 (5 bases). Germline CDR1 and CDR2: MNHNS and SASEGT. This CDR3 has 14 amino acids. Trimming left V 3 bases short and J 7 bases short, with 13 bases between. The DNA of the CDR3 is TGTGCCAGCAGTGAGACTCGGTCAGGGAACATTCAGTACTTC. Its protein is CASSETRSGNIQYF.

This clone was seen a single time. This CDR3 reads CASSPGLGYGYTF. Written as DNA, the CDR3 is TGTGCCAGCAGCCCAGGGTTGGGCTATGGCTACACCTTC. The chain uses TRBV5-6 and TRBJ1-2, with D tentatively TRBD1 (5 bases). The CDR3 spans 13 residues. V was shortened by 4 bases and J by 4 bases, with 11 bases between the two germline ends. CDR1 is SGHDT, CDR2 YYEEEE, per germline.

This clone occurred a few times. The V call is TRBV19, the J call TRBJ2-2; 12 nucleotides agree with TRBD2. Trimming removed 6 bases from V and 5 bases from J; junction bases left unmatched: 10. The CDR3 extends over 17 amino acids. Germline V gene sequence: CDR1 LNHDA, CDR2 SQIVND (reference sequence). The CDR3 sequence: CASSPASGRARTGELFF. CDR3 nucleotides: TGTGCCAGTAGCCCAGCTAGCGGGAGGGCGCGAACCGGGGAGCTGTTTTTT.

V gene TRBV29-1 combines with J gene TRBJ1-1; weak D call: TRBD1 (5 bases). From germline, CDR1 is SQVTM and CDR2 ANQGSEA. Deletions cut 6 bases from V and 7 bases from J, with 15 bases between. The CDR3 runs to 12 residues. The CDR3 DNA is TGCAGCGTCATAATAGCGGGGGTTGAAGCTTTCTTT. It translates to CSVIIAGVEAFF.

This clone has only one observation. This sequence joins TRBV27 and TRBJ2-3; 7 bases fit TRBD2. Germline V lookup: CDR1 MNHEY, CDR2 SMNVEV (reference sequence). V was clipped by 6 bases and J by 4 bases; unmatched bases: 4. The length of the CDR3 is 13 residues. The DNA for the CDR3 is TGTGCCAGCAGGTCTAGCGGATCAGATACGCAGTATTTT. It encodes CASRSSGSDTQYF.

This chain links TRBV29-1 with TRBJ1-2; perhaps TRBD1 as D (6 bases). Trimming stripped 4 bases from V and 4 bases from J, with 13 bases between. Germline assignment: CDR1 SQVTM and CDR2 ANQGSEA. The CDR3 spans 13 residues. The CDR3 reads CSVVPAGVYGYTF. The CDR3, as DNA: TGCAGCGTTGTACCGGCAGGGGTCTATGGCTACACCTTC.

This clone was observed a handful of times. J is TRBJ1-1 and V is TRBV11-2; D is unresolved. CDR3 length equals 13 residues. V gave up 5 bases and J gave up 0 bases, with 7 bases separating them. Germline CDR1 reads SGHAT; CDR2 reads FQNNGV. CDR3 bases: TGTGCCAGCAGCCACCCCCTGAACACTGAAGCTTTCTTT. The encoded protein is CASSHPLNTEAFF.

The chain has TRBV20-1 and TRBJ2-7; 7 bases line up with TRBD2. CDR3 length: 11 residues. CDR1 and CDR2 from the germline V gene are DFQATT and SNEGSKA (reference sequence). The J segment lost 6 bases and the V segment lost 5 bases, leaving 4 bases of the junction unmatched. CDR3 nucleotides: TGCAGTGCTCGACTAGCACGCGAGCAGTACTTC. It yields the protein CSARLAREQYF.

This chain links TRBV10-2 with TRBJ2-3, with D maybe TRBD1 (6 bases). Germline V CDR1 and CDR2: WSHSY, SAAADI. V was cut by 6 bases and J by 2 bases, with 21 bases left in between. This CDR3 spans 17 amino acids. The CDR3 sequence is CASSSESAGDHTDTQYF. For the CDR3, the DNA is TGCGCCAGCAGCAGTGAGTCAGCAGGGGACCACACAGATACGCAGTATTTT.

The chain carries TRBV28 and TRBJ2-3; 9 nucleotides align to TRBD2. Germline V gene data show CDR1 as MDHEN and CDR2 as SYDVKM. V was pared by 7 bases and J by 2 bases, with 10 bases of the junction left unmatched. This CDR3 is 16 amino acids long. The CDR3 loop reads CASTNAGTSITDTQYF. In nucleotides, the CDR3 is TGTGCCAGCACTAACGCCGGGACTAGCATCACAGATACGCAGTATTTT.

This clone came up once. The chain links TRBV19 to TRBJ2-7; 12 nucleotides line up with TRBD2. J lost 2 bases, V lost 9 bases, and 8 bases had no gene match. Germline CDR1 and CDR2: LNHDA and SQIVND (reference sequence). The CDR3 extends over 15 amino acids. The CDR3 coding sequence is TGTGCCAGCCGACTCTCTAGCGGGGGGGCCTACGAGCAGTACTTC. It translates to CASRLSSGGAYEQYF.

The sample holds a few counts of this clone. The rearrangement uses TRBV19 and TRBJ1-6; unclear D gene. V was shortened by 2 bases and J by 7 bases, with 15 bases between the two germline ends. The CDR3 sequence is 16 residues long. The germline V gene has CDR1 LNHDA and CDR2 SQIVND (reference sequence). The CDR3 DNA follows: TGTGCCAGTAGTATAAAGGCAGGATACCGCAATTCACCCCTCCACTTT. Protein: CASSIKAGYRNSPLHF.

The rearrangement joins TRBV9 to TRBJ1-1; a possible D gene is TRBD1 (6 bases). CDR1 is SGDLS, CDR2 YYNGEE, per germline. The CDR3 is 15 residues long. Trimming took 4 bases from V and 0 from J, leaving 13 bases between them. The CDR3 spells CASSIEGQLNTEAFF. The DNA of the CDR3 is TGTGCCAGCAGCATCGAAGGACAGCTGAACACTGAAGCTTTCTTT.

The chain joins TRBV11-2 to TRBJ1-2; tentatively, D is TRBD1 (5 bases). Germline loops: CDR1 SGHAT, CDR2 FQNNGV. Trimming removed 1 base from V and 2 bases from J, with 17 bases in between. There are 17 residues in the CDR3. CDR3: CASSLGLIWGTNYGYTF. DNA of the CDR3: TGTGCCAGCAGCTTAGGATTAATTTGGGGGACCAACTATGGCTACACCTTC.

The chain carries TRBV11-3 and TRBJ2-5; D remains unclear. Trimming removed 2 bases at V and 4 bases at J, with 8 bases between. Germline CDR1 SGHNT, CDR2 YENEEA. This CDR3 spans 13 amino acids. CDR3 in amino acids: CASSLNVRETQYF. The CDR3 DNA reads as TGTGCCAGCAGCTTAAATGTTCGAGAGACCCAGTACTTC.